The rows below give T cell receptor beta chains drawn from one sample of a study of shared clonotypes between healthy human individuals. The assay was immunoSEQ multiplex PCR, and TCRdb's table has in-frame clones only and misses some. The sample includes some 490,000 clones, approximately 81% of them seen just once. Sequencing was performed on PBMCs. All receptors come from a woman aged 40 to 50 in good health. Some clones in this sample may be carry-over from other donors' samples. Both conserved end residues are part of each CDR3. The D gene is left open where the match is weak. The size entry is marked missing in some rows and otherwise reads once, few, many or a size class.

>TRBD2|-|TRBV5-4|TRBJ2-3|16
CASSARLAGGGDTQYF
TGTGCCAGCAGCGCCCGTCTAGCGGGAGGAGGAGATACGCAGTATTTT
>TRBD2|-|TRBV6-1|TRBJ2-3|19
CASSEAFRTSGSVTDTQYF
TGTGCCAGCAGTGAAGCTTTCCGGACTAGCGGGAGTGTTACAGATACGCAGTATTTT
>-|-|TRBV7-3|TRBJ1-2|15
CASSLGLGGDYGYTF
TGTGCCAGCAGCTTAGGGCTCGGGGGTGACTATGGCTACACCTTC
>-|-|TRBV7-2|TRBJ2-2|11
CASSFYGELFF
TGTGCCAGCAGCTTTTACGGGGAGCTGTTTTTT
>-|few|TRBV5-1|TRBJ2-7|14
CASSLARGSNEQYF
TGCGCCAGCAGCTTGGCTCGCGGAAGCAACGAGCAGTACTTC
>-|-|TRBV29-1|TRBJ1-2|13
CSVPSDVNYGYTF
TGCAGCGTTCCCTCGGACGTTAACTATGGCTACACCTTC
>-|-|TRBV5-1|TRBJ2-1|15
CASSLFIGGGNEQFF
TGCGCCAGCAGCTTGTTTATCGGTGGGGGCAATGAGCAGTTCTTC
>TRBD1|-|TRBV19|TRBJ2-7|15
CASRPRTGGFGEQYF
TGTGCCAGTAGACCCCGGACAGGGGGTTTTGGCGAGCAGTACTTC
>TRBD2|many|TRBV6-5|TRBJ2-7|13
CATLNGRPCEQYF
TGTGCCACCCTTAACGGGAGGCCATGCGAGCAGTACTTC
>-|-|TRBV6-5|TRBJ1-2|13
CASSLLGAFGYTF
TGTGCCAGCAGTTTGTTAGGGGCCTTTGGCTACACCTTC
>TRBD2|-|TRBV9|TRBJ2-1|17
CASSPGLAGVLGNEQFF
TGTGCCAGCAGCCCTGGACTAGCGGGAGTTTTGGGGAATGAGCAGTTCTTC
>TRBD1|-|TRBV6-5|TRBJ1-1|15
CASRRDRGLGPGAFF
TGTGCCAGCAGACGGGACAGGGGGCTCGGCCCGGGGGCTTTCTTT
>-|-|TRBV19|TRBJ1-1|15
CASSTQDGFNTEAFF
TGTGCCAGTAGTACCCAGGACGGCTTTAACACTGAAGCTTTCTTT
>-|-|TRBV10-3|TRBJ2-3|15
CATRLQGIGTDTQYF
TGTGCCACCCGTCTACAGGGTATAGGGACAGATACGCAGTATTTT
>TRBD2|-|TRBV28|TRBJ2-7|15
CASRPGLAGTYEQYF
TGTGCCAGCAGGCCGGGGCTAGCGGGAACCTACGAGCAGTACTTC
>-|-|TRBV27|TRBJ2-5|14
CASSFLLQRETQYF
TGTGCCAGCAGTTTCCTTCTCCAACGAGAGACCCAGTACTTC
>-|-|TRBV25-1|TRBJ1-1|13
CASMRDMNTEAFF
TGTGCCAGCATGCGTGATATGAACACTGAAGCTTTCTTT
>TRBD1|-|TRBV18|TRBJ2-5|15
CASSPLWTGAETQYF
TGTGCCAGCTCACCACTATGGACAGGGGCCGAGACCCAGTACTTC
>-|-|TRBV30|TRBJ1-2|15
CAWSKKDIAAYGYTF
TGTGCCTGGAGTAAAAAAGACATAGCGGCTTATGGCTACACCTTC
>-|-|TRBV28|TRBJ1-2|13
CASNLGGSAGYTF
TGTGCCAGCAACTTGGGGGGTTCTGCGGGCTACACCTTC
>TRBD2|-|TRBV28|TRBJ2-7|14
CASSSRGGMYEQYF
TGTGCCAGCAGTTCTCGGGGGGGGATGTACGAGCAGTACTTC
>-|-|TRBV4-2|TRBJ2-7|13
CASSQGEHYEQYF
TGTGCCAGCAGCCAAGGGGAGCACTACGAGCAGTACTTC
>TRBD2|-|TRBV27|TRBJ2-1|18
CASSLSSRGTSAYNEQFF
TGTGCCAGCAGTTTATCGTCTCGGGGGACTAGCGCCTACAATGAGCAGTTCTTC
>TRBD1|-|TRBV5-1|TRBJ2-5|14
CASSYGQGEETQYF
TGCGCCAGCAGCTATGGACAGGGGGAAGAGACCCAGTACTTC
>TRBD1|few|TRBV4-3|TRBJ2-7|16
CASSRSGTGSPYEQYF
TGCGCCAGCAGCCGGAGCGGGACAGGGTCCCCCTACGAGCAGTACTTC
>-|-|TRBV6-5|TRBJ2-7|13
CASSYQQGDEQYF
TGTGCCAGCAGTTACCAACAGGGCGACGAGCAGTACTTC
>-|-|TRBV6-1|TRBJ2-2|14
CASRDNANTGELFF
TGTGCCAGCAGAGACAACGCGAACACCGGGGAGCTGTTTTTT
>TRBD1|-|TRBV7-8|TRBJ2-5|15
CASSLRGQLQETQYF
TGTGCCAGCAGCTTAAGGGGACAGCTTCAAGAGACCCAGTACTTC
>TRBD2|-|TRBV30|TRBJ2-1|16
CAWSVRSGRARDEQFF
TGTGCCTGGAGTGTACGGAGCGGGAGGGCCCGGGATGAGCAGTTCTTC